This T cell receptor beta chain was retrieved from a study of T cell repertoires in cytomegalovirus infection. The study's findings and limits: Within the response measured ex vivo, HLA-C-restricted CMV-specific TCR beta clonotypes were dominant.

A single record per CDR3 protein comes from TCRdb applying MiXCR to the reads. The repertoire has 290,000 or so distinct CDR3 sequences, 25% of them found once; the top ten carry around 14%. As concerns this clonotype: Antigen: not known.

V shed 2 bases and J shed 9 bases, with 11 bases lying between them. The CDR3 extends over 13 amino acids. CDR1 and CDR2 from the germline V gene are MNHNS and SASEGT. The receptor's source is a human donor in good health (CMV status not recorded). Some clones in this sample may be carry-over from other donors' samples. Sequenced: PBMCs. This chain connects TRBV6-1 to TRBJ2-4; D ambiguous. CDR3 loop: CASSEIELGIQYF. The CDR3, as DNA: TGTGCCAGCAGTGAAATCGAATTGGGCATTCAGTACTTC.